The 24 T cell receptor beta chains presented below share a single source sample, sequenced in a study of T-cell reconstitution after alpha-beta-depleted transplantation in children. Preparation of the TCRbeta library was carried out with unique molecular identifiers. Each CDR3 protein gets one entry after TCRdb re-called the PCR reads with MiXCR. In the table there are about 540,000 distinct CDR3 sequences, about a sixth of which are singletons. Sequencing was performed on PBMCs from the stem cell graft donor, taken from the stem cell graft. The receptors stem from a human donor who donated a stem cell graft to a child with acute lymphoblastic leukemia.

This clonotype was counted a few times. The V call is TRBV18, the J call TRBJ2-5; TRBD1 matches at 8 bases. This CDR3 is 15 amino acids long. Unmatched junction bases numbered 11, after V lost 4 bases and J lost 7 bases. Germline V gene lookup returns CDR1 KGHSH and CDR2 LQKENI. CDR3 sequence (DNA): TGTGCCAGCTCACAATCGTCCGGGACAGGTGCGACCCAGTACTTC. Its translation: CASSQSSGTGATQYF.

This clonotype was found a few times. The chain is built from TRBV11-2 and TRBJ1-1; the match to TRBD1 covers 8 bases. The germline gives CDR1 SGHAT, CDR2 FQNNGV. V lost 4 bases to trimming and J lost 2 bases; unmatched junction nucleotides: 15. The CDR3 runs to 18 residues. The CDR3 sequence is CASSSDPVGQEKNTEAFF. CDR3 bases: TGTGCCAGCAGCTCCGATCCAGTGGGACAGGAGAAAAACACTGAAGCTTTCTTT.

V usage is TRBV4-1 and J usage is TRBJ2-7; 7 nucleotides match TRBD2. Germline CDR1 and CDR2: MGHRA and YSYEKL. The V gene end was trimmed by 3 bases and the J gene end by 4 bases; junction bases not matched to a gene: 12. The length of the CDR3 is 16 residues. DNA for the CDR3: TGCGCCAGCAGCCATGCAAACCGGGACTACTATTACGAGCAGTACTTC. It yields the protein CASSHANRDYYYEQYF.

This clonotype was recorded a few times. V gene TRBV9 combines with J gene TRBJ1-3, with D unclear. Deletions cut 5 bases from V and 1 base from J, with 16 bases between. CDR1 SGDLS and CDR2 YYNGEE come from the germline V gene. The CDR3 has 16 amino acids. CDR3 residues: CASSSSREESGNTIYF. The CDR3 bases are TGTGCCAGCAGTTCGTCCCGGGAGGAGTCTGGAAACACCATATATTTT.

The rearrangement links TRBV11-1 to TRBJ2-5; TRBD2 might be the D (6 bases). V dropped 5 bases and J dropped 5 bases, with 21 bases sitting between them. This CDR3 comprises 16 residues. Germline values: CDR1 SGHAT, CDR2 FQDESV (reference sequence). CDR3 nucleotide sequence: TGTGCCAGCAGCAGAGGGCCCGGGAGTCTTGGGGAGACCCAGTACTTC. This codes for CASSRGPGSLGETQYF.

The rearrangement uses TRBV30 and TRBJ1-1, with TRBD1 as a possible D gene (6 bases). The CDR3 has 14 amino acids. Germline values: CDR1 GTSNPN, CDR2 SVGIG (reference sequence). V lost 5 bases, J lost 2 bases, and 15 bases lay in between. CDR3 protein: CAWYHPGHNTEAFF. The DNA for the CDR3 is TGTGCCTGGTACCATCCGGGACACAACACTGAAGCTTTCTTT.

This clonotype was observed at least ten times. V is TRBV7-9 and J is TRBJ2-1; D is unresolved. CDR1 and CDR2 (germline): SEHNR, FQNEAQ (reference sequence). The CDR3 is made up of 10 amino acids. Deletions cut 3 bases from V and 6 bases from J, with 0 bases between. CDR3 DNA sequence: TGTGCCAGCAGCTTCAATGAGCAGTTCTTC. Its protein product is CASSFNEQFF.

This chain connects TRBV9 to TRBJ2-1; TRBD1 aligns across 11 bases. The CDR3 extends over 16 amino acids. With V trimmed by 4 bases and J by 4 bases, 7 bases remained unmatched. Germline V gene sequence: CDR1 SGDLS, CDR2 YYNGEE. The CDR3 sequence is CASSPGQGAGYNEQFF. The CDR3 DNA follows: TGTGCCAGCAGCCCAGGACAGGGGGCGGGATACAATGAGCAGTTCTTC.

This clonotype has more than one count but fewer than ten. The V gene is TRBV7-9, the J gene TRBJ2-2, with 9 bases fitting TRBD2. Germline lookup yields CDR1 SEHNR and CDR2 FQNEAQ (reference sequence). The junction had 5 bases not matched to a gene; V was cut back by 1 base and J by 2 bases. CDR3 length: 17 amino acids. The CDR3 reads CASSLVIAGENTGELFF. In DNA, the CDR3 is TGTGCCAGCAGCTTAGTCATAGCGGGAGAAAACACCGGGGAGCTGTTTTTT.

This clonotype was recorded a few times. The rearrangement links TRBV4-1 to TRBJ1-2, with D perhaps matching TRBD1 (6 bases). This CDR3 spans 13 amino acids. Trimming removed 0 bases from V and 6 bases from J, with 8 bases in between. Germline V gene sequence: CDR1 MGHRA, CDR2 YSYEKL. The CDR3 protein is CASSQDNRDGYTF. The CDR3 region has the DNA TGCGCCAGCAGCCAAGATAACAGGGATGGCTACACCTTC.

This clonotype showed up just a few times. This chain connects TRBV2 to TRBJ2-1; D remains ambiguous. In germline, CDR1 is SNHLY, CDR2 FYNNEI. CDR3 length: 15 residues. Trimming took 4 bases from V and 3 from J, leaving 13 bases between them. As DNA, the CDR3 is TGTGCCAGCAGTGCAACGGTTTCCCGCTACAATGAGCAGTTCTTC. Translation gives CASSATVSRYNEQFF.

The rearrangement uses TRBV18 and TRBJ2-7; perhaps TRBD1 as D (5 bases). Trimming removed 0 bases at V and 6 bases at J, with 9 bases between. The germline gives CDR1 KGHSH, CDR2 LQKENI. The CDR3 runs to 13 residues. The CDR3 sequence is CASSPPVGAEQYF. The CDR3 DNA reads as TGTGCCAGCTCACCACCGGTAGGGGCCGAGCAGTACTTC.

This chain joins TRBV29-1 and TRBJ2-7, with 7 bases that match TRBD1. CDR3 size: 13 residues. CDR1 is SQVTM and CDR2 is ANQGSEA in the germline V gene. The trim removed 7 bases at V and 6 bases at J, leaving 12 bases unmatched. The CDR3 region has the DNA TGCAGCGATAGCCACTTCTCAGGGGGCGAGCAGTACTTC. Translating gives CSDSHFSGGEQYF.

The V call is TRBV29-1, the J call TRBJ2-4; D not resolved. The CDR3 totals 13 residues. Trimming took 3 bases from V and 12 from J, leaving 18 bases between them. Germline CDR1 reads SQVTM; CDR2 reads ANQGSEA. DNA for the CDR3: TGCAGCGTTGACTCGGACCGGGCAGGCAGTCAGTACTTC. Translation gives CSVDSDRAGSQYF.

This clonotype was counted at least ten times. The CDR3 loop is CASSLRQGNTGELFF. The CDR3 region has the DNA TGTGCCAGCAGCCTGAGACAGGGTAACACCGGGGAGCTGTTTTTT. The chain combines TRBV3-1 with TRBJ2-2; the match to TRBD1 covers 7 bases. Per the germline V gene, CDR1 is LGHDT and CDR2 is YNNKEL (reference sequence). The V segment lost 4 bases and the J segment 2 bases; nucleotides outside the gene matches: 4. The CDR3 covers 15 residues.

This clonotype occurred a few times. This rearrangement joins TRBV3-1 to TRBJ2-3; no definite D call. The length of the CDR3 is 16 residues. CDR1 and CDR2 (germline): LGHDT, YNNKEL (reference sequence). V lost 0 bases, J lost 7 bases, and 17 bases lay in between. Here the CDR3 DNA reads TGTGCCAGCAGCCAAGATTTCGAGTCACGAGGCCATACGCAGTATTTT. It specifies CASSQDFESRGHTQYF.

This clonotype was seen a few times. This chain uses TRBV19 with TRBJ1-1; TRBD1 might be the D (5 bases). The CDR3 has 15 amino acids. Germline CDR1 and CDR2: LNHDA and SQIVND (reference sequence). Trimming left V 2 bases short and J 3 bases short, with 13 bases between. The CDR3 coding sequence is TGTGCCAGTAGTATATTTCAGGGTTCCTACACTGAAGCTTTCTTT. It is translated as CASSIFQGSYTEAFF.

This clonotype occurred a few times. The chain couples TRBV10-3 to TRBJ1-2; TRBD1 agrees at 7 bases. CDR1 and CDR2 (germline): ENHRY, SYGVKD. V was pared by 3 bases and J by 0 bases, with 4 bases of the junction left unmatched. This CDR3 spans 15 amino acids. The CDR3 reads CAISDTGTANYGYTF. CDR3 nucleotide sequence: TGTGCCATCAGTGATACCGGGACAGCTAACTATGGCTACACCTTC.

This clonotype was counted only a few times. The V call is TRBV10-3, the J call TRBJ2-5; D is possibly TRBD2 (6 bases). V was shortened by 4 bases and J by 5 bases, with 11 bases between the two germline ends. CDR3 length: 13 residues. Per the germline V gene, CDR1 is ENHRY and CDR2 is SYGVKD. The CDR3 sequence is CAISVAGLETQYF. CDR3 nucleotides: TGTGCCATCAGTGTGGCGGGGCTGGAGACCCAGTACTTC.

The chain combines TRBV19 with TRBJ2-3; D is unresolved. Germline V gives CDR1 LNHDA, CDR2 SQIVND (reference sequence). The CDR3 has 13 residues. V was clipped by 0 bases and J by 7 bases, with 8 bases between them. For the CDR3, the DNA is TGTGCCAGTAGTATAGATCTGGTAAATACGCAGTATTTT. It is translated as CASSIDLVNTQYF.

The chain recombines TRBV11-2 with TRBJ2-1; 8 nucleotides agree with TRBD2. V trimming: 2 bases; J trimming: 6 bases; junction bases outside the gene matches: 9. The CDR3 extends over 16 amino acids. The V gene's germline CDR1 is SGHAT and CDR2 FQNNGV. The CDR3 loop reads CASSLPAGGNSNEQFF. As DNA, the CDR3 is TGTGCCAGCAGCTTACCGGCGGGAGGAAATAGCAATGAGCAGTTCTTC.

The table lists this clonotype with a few counts. V usage is TRBV6-5 and J usage is TRBJ2-7; perhaps TRBD1 as D (6 bases). Germline CDR1 MNHEY, CDR2 SVGAGI. Trimming stripped 2 bases from V and 2 bases from J, with 13 bases between. The CDR3 is 15 residues long. This CDR3 is CASSYGGHSTYEQYF. The CDR3 DNA sequence: TGTGCCAGCAGTTACGGGGGACACTCTACCTACGAGCAGTACTTC.

The genes are TRBV24-1 and TRBJ2-1; a possible D gene is TRBD1 (6 bases). This CDR3 has 12 amino acids. Germline V gene data show CDR1 as KGHDR and CDR2 as SFDVKD. Between the trimmed V and J ends, which lost 3 bases and 7 bases, there was a span of 6 bases. The CDR3 DNA follows: TGTGCCACCAGTGATACAGGGAATGAGCAGTTCTTC. This sequence encodes CATSDTGNEQFF.

The V gene is TRBV5-1, the J gene TRBJ2-1; possible D gene TRBD2, 5 bases. The CDR3 loop spans 15 amino acids. Germline CDR1 reads SGHRS; CDR2 reads YFSETQ. Trimming took 1 base from V and 4 from J, leaving 12 bases between them. DNA of the CDR3: TGCGCCAGCAGCTTGCTAGGGAGTAATTACAATGAGCAGTTCTTC. Its translation: CASSLLGSNYNEQFF.